These 25 T cell receptor beta chains share one sample of origin, sequenced in a study of T cells after yellow fever vaccination. Using its own MiXCR run on the 5' RACE reads, TCRdb lists one record per CDR3 protein. The table has about 240,000 distinct CDR3 sequences, roughly 3.5% seen once. The sequenced sample was PBMCs, obtained 15 days after the yellow fever booster vaccination. These receptor sequences come from a man younger than 35 who received the YFV17D yellow fever vaccine.

This clonotype came up many times. The rearrangement joins TRBV12-3 or TRBV12-4 to TRBJ2-1; TRBD1 agrees at 11 bases. The length of the CDR3 is 14 residues. The J segment lost 6 bases and the V segment lost 7 bases, leaving 5 bases of the junction unmatched. The CDR3 loop reads CASTQGQGVNEQFF. In nucleotides, the CDR3 is TGTGCCAGCACCCAGGGACAGGGGGTCAATGAGCAGTTCTTC.

Notes on this clonotype: A much larger clonotype is one base distant, so this may be a read error. The gene calls are TRBV12-3 or TRBV12-4 and TRBJ1-1; D gene unclear. The CDR3 length is 16 residues. CDR3 sequence: CASGLKSRDLNTEAFF. As DNA, the CDR3 is TGTGCCAGCGGTTTAAAGTCCAGAGATCTGAACACTGAAGCTTTCTTT.

This clonotype came up many times. This chain links TRBV7-3 with TRBJ2-7; a possible D gene is TRBD2 (6 bases). Germline V gene data show CDR1 as SGHTA and CDR2 as FQGTGA. V was cut by 5 bases and J by 4 bases, with 15 bases left in between. The CDR3 is 14 amino acids. The CDR3 DNA sequence: TGTGCCAGCAGCCCGGACGGGAGAACATACGAGCAGTACTTC. This gives the protein CASSPDGRTYEQYF.

This clonotype has at least ten counts. In nucleotides, the CDR3 is TGTGCCAGCAGCTTCCAGCGGGGGGAGCGAGAGACCCAGTACTTC. Translating gives CASSFQRGERETQYF. The gene calls are TRBV7-2 and TRBJ2-5; 9 bases line up with TRBD2. The junction had 6 bases not matched to a gene; V was cut back by 3 bases and J by 4 bases. Germline-derived CDR1 and CDR2 are SGHTA and FQGNSA. CDR3 length equals 15 residues.

In its sample, this clonotype was seen many times. The V call is TRBV9, the J call TRBJ1-2; D is uncertain. Germline V CDR1 and CDR2: SGDLS, YYNGEE. The CDR3 spans 15 residues. Trimming pared 0 bases from V and 5 bases from J, leaving 14 bases between. The CDR3 bases are TGTGCCAGCAGCGTAGAAGCGGGCCCCGGTTATGGCTACACCTTC. This sequence encodes CASSVEAGPGYGYTF.

There are many counts of this clonotype. The gene calls are TRBV5-1 and TRBJ2-1, with D maybe TRBD2 (6 bases). The CDR3 has 16 amino acids. Per germline, CDR1 SGHRS and CDR2 YFSETQ. V shed 0 bases and J shed 4 bases, with 14 bases lying between them. The CDR3 here is CASSLGYGGSYNEQFF. In nucleotides, the CDR3 is TGCGCCAGCAGCTTGGGGTACGGGGGATCTTACAATGAGCAGTTCTTC.

This clonotype was recorded at least ten times. CDR3 protein: CSARDTQGHYGYTF. The DNA for the CDR3 is TGCAGTGCTAGAGATACCCAGGGGCACTATGGCTACACCTTC. The V call is TRBV20-1, the J call TRBJ1-2, with D tentatively TRBD1 (6 bases). V lost 0 bases and J lost 3, with 11 bases in between. The length of the CDR3 is 14 residues. CDR1 DFQATT and CDR2 SNEGSKA come from the germline V gene (reference sequence).

This clonotype has a count of ten or more. This chain uses TRBV20-1 with TRBJ1-2, with D maybe TRBD1 (5 bases). Germline assignment: CDR1 DFQATT and CDR2 SNEGSKA (reference sequence). V was cut by 3 bases and J by 2 bases, with 13 bases left in between. This CDR3 comprises 14 residues. Here the CDR3 reads CSASRPGDNYGYTF. CDR3 nucleotide sequence: TGCAGTGCTAGTCGTCCGGGGGACAACTATGGCTACACCTTC.

This clonotype was picked up many times. The chain has TRBV29-1 and TRBJ2-7; 8 positions agree with TRBD1. There are 15 residues in the CDR3. The germline CDR1 and CDR2 sequences are SQVTM and ANQGSEA. With V trimmed by 6 bases and J by 3 bases, 13 bases remained unmatched. DNA of the CDR3: TGCAGCGTGGCCTCCGGGACAGGAGGGATCTACGAGCAGTACGTC. This translates into CSVASGTGGIYEQYV.

This clonotype was recorded at least ten times. The CDR3 protein is CASSLVNSGNTIYF. The CDR3, as DNA: TGTGCCAGCAGCTTAGTTAACTCTGGAAACACCATATATTTT. The chain is built from TRBV7-2 and TRBJ1-3; D gene ambiguous. V lost 1 base, J lost 0 bases, and 4 bases lay in between. The germline CDR1 and CDR2 sequences are SGHTA and FQGNSA. The CDR3 loop spans 14 amino acids.

This clonotype was counted at least ten times. The V call is TRBV7-9, the J call TRBJ1-4, with a tentative D call TRBD1 (6 bases). The CDR3 spans 16 residues. CDR1 is SEHNR and CDR2 is FQNEAQ in the germline V gene (reference sequence). V lost 5 bases to trimming and J lost 2 bases, with 15 bases between them. CDR3 nucleotides: TGTGCCAGCAGCCATACCAACGGGGGCACTAATGAAAAACTGTTTTTT. Amino acid sequence: CASSHTNGGTNEKLFF.

This clonotype was seen at least ten times. V usage is TRBV7-9 and J usage is TRBJ2-5; maybe TRBD1 (5 bases). Per the germline V gene, CDR1 is SEHNR and CDR2 is FQNEAQ (reference sequence). V shed 2 bases and J shed 3 bases, with 7 bases lying between them. The CDR3 is 13 amino acids. The CDR3 DNA follows: TGTGCCAGCAGCTTAAGACAGAAAGAGACCCAGTACTTC. This encodes CASSLRQKETQYF. Full variable domain (rest looked up from reference TRBV7-9 and TRBJ2-5): DTGVSQNPRHKITKRGQNVTFRCDPISEHNRLYWYRQTLGQGPEFLTYFQNEAQLEKSRLLSDRFSAERPKGSFSTLEIQRTEQGDSAMYLCASSLRQKETQYFGPGTRLLVL.

This clonotype was counted many times. This chain joins TRBV3-1 and TRBJ1-3, with D tentatively TRBD1 (5 bases). The CDR3 is 14 residues long. Germline V gives CDR1 LGHDT, CDR2 YNNKEL (reference sequence). The ends were cut back, 1 base at V and 9 bases at J, with 13 bases in the middle. The CDR3 coding sequence is TGTGCCAGCAGCCAAGGAGGGGCCCCACGCACCATATATTTT. Amino acids: CASSQGGAPRTIYF.

This clonotype came up many times. The genes are TRBV7-9 and TRBJ2-3, with 10 bases fitting TRBD2. The CDR3 is made up of 16 amino acids. J gave up 0 bases and V 3 bases, and 3 bases lay outside the gene matches. CDR1 is SEHNR, CDR2 FQNEAQ, per germline (reference sequence). CDR3 sequence reads: CASSLVAGGSTDTQYF. The CDR3 DNA reads as TGTGCCAGCAGCTTGGTAGCGGGGGGCAGCACAGATACGCAGTATTTT.

There are many counts of this clonotype. The rearrangement uses TRBV4-3 and TRBJ2-3, with D tentatively TRBD2 (6 bases). This CDR3 comprises 16 residues. V was cut by 0 bases and J by 2 bases, with 12 bases left in between. Germline-derived CDR1 and CDR2 are LGHNA and YSLEER. This CDR3 reads CASSQDLGLDTDTQYF. The DNA for the CDR3 is TGCGCCAGCAGCCAAGATCTGGGACTTGACACAGATACGCAGTATTTT.

Ten or more counts support this clonotype. V is TRBV19 and J is TRBJ2-2; D perhaps matches TRBD1 (6 bases). Germline V lookup: CDR1 LNHDA, CDR2 SQIVND (reference sequence). The germline V and J ends were trimmed by 5 bases and 5 bases, with 21 bases remaining between them. The CDR3 is 17 amino acids. This chain's CDR3 is CASSPGHQGIGTGELFF. CDR3 bases: TGTGCCAGTAGTCCAGGACACCAGGGGATCGGAACCGGGGAGCTGTTTTTT.

In its sample, this clonotype was seen many times. The chain joins TRBV6-1 to TRBJ2-5; 8 positions match TRBD1. The CDR3 contains 14 residues. Trimming took 3 bases from V and 0 from J; bases not matched to a gene: 0. Germline CDR1 reads MNHNS; CDR2 reads SASEGT. CDR3 nucleotide sequence: TGTGCCAGCAGTGAGGACAGGGACCAAGAGACCCAGTACTTC. It is translated as CASSEDRDQETQYF.

The chain carries TRBV12-3 or TRBV12-4 and TRBJ2-1; D is tentatively TRBD1 or TRBD2 (5 bases each). Trimming stripped 6 bases from V and 6 bases from J, with 15 bases between. This CDR3 region has 14 residues. CDR3 in DNA: TGTGCCAGCAGGGACACCCGGGGCCCCAATGAGCAGTTCTTC. Protein sequence: CASRDTRGPNEQFF.

The table lists this clonotype with many counts. V gene TRBV25-1 combines with J gene TRBJ2-7; D possibly corresponds to TRBD1 (6 bases). There are 14 residues in the CDR3. The V end lost 2 bases, the J end lost 3 bases, and 11 bases lay between the germline ends. Germline CDR1 and CDR2: MGHDK and SYGVNS. CDR3: CASSEPGTNYEQYV. The CDR3 DNA sequence: TGTGCCAGCAGTGAACCCGGGACAAACTACGAGCAGTACGTC.

In this sample, this clonotype turned up many times. V and J are TRBV7-3 and TRBJ2-1; TRBD2 is a possible D gene (5 bases). CDR1 SGHTA and CDR2 FQGTGA come from the germline V gene. Trimming pared 5 bases from V and 4 bases from J, leaving 9 bases between. This CDR3 spans 13 amino acids. The CDR3 nucleotides read TGTGCCAGCAGCCAGAGGGTGTACAATGAGCAGTTCTTC. Protein: CASSQRVYNEQFF.

At least ten counts were recorded for this clonotype. This chain connects TRBV3-1 to TRBJ2-2; a possible D gene is TRBD2 (6 bases). V was pared by 3 bases and J by 5 bases, with 10 bases between. The CDR3 extends over 14 amino acids. The germline V gene has CDR1 LGHDT and CDR2 YNNKEL (reference sequence). CDR3 residues: CASSQSSATGELFF. The CDR3 nucleotides are TGTGCCAGCAGCCAGTCTAGCGCGACCGGGGAGCTGTTTTTT.

The chain has TRBV7-9 and TRBJ2-5, with D possibly being TRBD2 (7 bases). Deletions cut 4 bases from V and 4 bases from J, with 22 bases between. The germline gives CDR1 SEHNR, CDR2 FQNEAQ (reference sequence). The CDR3 runs to 17 residues. Here the CDR3 reads CASSSPVGGLQGETQYF. As DNA, the CDR3 is TGTGCCAGCAGCTCCCCCGTGGGGGGGCTACAGGGAGAGACCCAGTACTTC.

The genes are TRBV30 and TRBJ1-5; possible D gene TRBD1, 5 bases. Germline values: CDR1 GTSNPN, CDR2 SVGIG (reference sequence). The V end lost 2 bases, the J end lost 2 bases, and 19 bases lay between the germline ends. This CDR3 region has 17 residues. The CDR3 here is CAWSKDKKGGGNQPQHF. The CDR3 DNA reads as TGTGCCTGGAGTAAGGACAAGAAGGGTGGCGGCAATCAGCCCCAGCATTTT.

This clonotype was picked up many times. The genes are TRBV7-9 and TRBJ2-5, with D unclear. The CDR3 has 14 amino acids. Deletions cut 2 bases from V and 5 bases from J, with 12 bases between. Germline lookup yields CDR1 SEHNR and CDR2 FQNEAQ (reference sequence). CDR3 sequence (DNA): TGTGCCAGCAGCTTAACGAAGGGTGGGGAGACCCAGTACTTC. Translating it yields CASSLTKGGETQYF.

This clonotype was recorded many times. The genes are TRBV7-2 and TRBJ1-1; the D gene is possibly TRBD1 (5 bases). Trimming shortened V by 5 bases and J by 1 base, and 8 bases separated the two germline ends. CDR1 SGHTA and CDR2 FQGNSA come from the germline V gene. The length of the CDR3 is 13 residues. CDR3 sequence reads: CASSPQENTEAFF. CDR3 DNA sequence: TGTGCCAGCAGCCCACAGGAGAACACTGAAGCTTTCTTT.